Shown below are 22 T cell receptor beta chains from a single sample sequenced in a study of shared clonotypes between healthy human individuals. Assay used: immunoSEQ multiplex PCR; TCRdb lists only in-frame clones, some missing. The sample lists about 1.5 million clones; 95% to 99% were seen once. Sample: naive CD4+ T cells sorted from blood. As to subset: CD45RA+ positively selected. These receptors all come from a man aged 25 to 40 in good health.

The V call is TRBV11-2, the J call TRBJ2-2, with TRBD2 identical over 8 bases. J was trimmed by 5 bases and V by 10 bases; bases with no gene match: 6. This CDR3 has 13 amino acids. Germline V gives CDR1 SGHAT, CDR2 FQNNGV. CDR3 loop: CANGRGRTGELFF. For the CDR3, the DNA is TGTGCCAACGGGAGGGGACGTACCGGGGAGCTGTTTTTT.

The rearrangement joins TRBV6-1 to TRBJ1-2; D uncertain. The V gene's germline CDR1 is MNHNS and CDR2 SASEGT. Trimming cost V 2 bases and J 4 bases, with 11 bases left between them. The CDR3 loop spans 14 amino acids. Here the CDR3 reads CASSESWRLYGYTF. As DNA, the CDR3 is TGTGCCAGCAGTGAATCTTGGAGACTCTATGGCTACACCTTC.

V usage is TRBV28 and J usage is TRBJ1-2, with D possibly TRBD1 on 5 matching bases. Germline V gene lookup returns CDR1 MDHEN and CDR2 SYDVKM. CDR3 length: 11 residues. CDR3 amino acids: CAITGENGYTF. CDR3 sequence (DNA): TGTGCTATTACGGGGGAGAATGGCTACACCTTC.

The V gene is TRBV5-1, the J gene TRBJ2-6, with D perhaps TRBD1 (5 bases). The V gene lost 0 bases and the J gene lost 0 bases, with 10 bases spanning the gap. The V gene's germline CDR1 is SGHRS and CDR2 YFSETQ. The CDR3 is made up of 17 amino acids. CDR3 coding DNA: TGCGCCAGCAGCTTGGCTGGACAACACTCTGGGGCCAACGTCCTGACTTTC. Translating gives CASSLAGQHSGANVLTF.

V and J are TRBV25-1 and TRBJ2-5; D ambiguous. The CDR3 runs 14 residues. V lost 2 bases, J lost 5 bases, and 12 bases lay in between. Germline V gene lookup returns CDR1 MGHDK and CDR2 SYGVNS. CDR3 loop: CASSEPRLRETQYF. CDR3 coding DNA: TGTGCCAGCAGTGAACCCCGGCTTCGGGAGACCCAGTACTTC.

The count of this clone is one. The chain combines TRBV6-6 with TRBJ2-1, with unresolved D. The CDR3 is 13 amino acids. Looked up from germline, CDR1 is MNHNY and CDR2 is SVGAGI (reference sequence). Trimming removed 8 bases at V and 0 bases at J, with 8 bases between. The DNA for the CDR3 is TGTGCCAGCGGGTCGAGCTCCTACAATGAGCAGTTCTTC. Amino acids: CASGSSSYNEQFF.

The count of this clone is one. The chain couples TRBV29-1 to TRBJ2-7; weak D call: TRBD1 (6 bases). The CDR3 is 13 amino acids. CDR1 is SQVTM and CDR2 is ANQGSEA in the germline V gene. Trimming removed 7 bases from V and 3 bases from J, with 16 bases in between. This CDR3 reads CSAQGRFGYEQYF. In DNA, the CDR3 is TGCAGCGCTCAGGGGCGGTTCGGCTACGAGCAGTACTTC.

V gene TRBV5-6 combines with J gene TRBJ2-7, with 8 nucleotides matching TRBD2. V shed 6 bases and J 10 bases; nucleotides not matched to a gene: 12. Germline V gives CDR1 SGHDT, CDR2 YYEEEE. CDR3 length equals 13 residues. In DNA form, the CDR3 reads TGTGCCAGCAACCCTCGAAGCGGGAGTCGTCAGTACTTC. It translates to CASNPRSGSRQYF. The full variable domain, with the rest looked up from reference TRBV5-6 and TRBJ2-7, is DAGVTQSPTHLIKTRGQQVTLRCSPKSGHDTVSWYQQALGQGPQFIFQYYEEEERQRGNFPDRFSGHQFPNYSSELNVNALLLGDSALYLCASNPRSGSRQYFGPGTRLTVT.

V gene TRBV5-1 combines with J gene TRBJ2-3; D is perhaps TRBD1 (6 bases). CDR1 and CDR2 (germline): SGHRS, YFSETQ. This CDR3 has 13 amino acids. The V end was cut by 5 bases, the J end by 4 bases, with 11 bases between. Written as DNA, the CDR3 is TGCGCCAGCAGAACAGGGTCTGCAGATACGCAGTATTTT. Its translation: CASRTGSADTQYF.

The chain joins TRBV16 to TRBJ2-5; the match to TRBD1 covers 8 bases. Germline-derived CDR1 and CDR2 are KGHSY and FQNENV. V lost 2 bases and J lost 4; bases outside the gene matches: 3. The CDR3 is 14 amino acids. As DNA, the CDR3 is TGTGCCAGCAGCCAAGACAGGGGCTCAGAGACCCAGTACTTC. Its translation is CASSQDRGSETQYF.

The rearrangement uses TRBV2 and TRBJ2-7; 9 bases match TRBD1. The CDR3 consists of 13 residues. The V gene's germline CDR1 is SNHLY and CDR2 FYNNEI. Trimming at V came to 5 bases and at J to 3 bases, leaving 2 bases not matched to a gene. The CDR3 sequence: CASSRQGDYEQYF. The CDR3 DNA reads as TGTGCCAGCAGTCGACAGGGGGACTACGAGCAGTACTTC.

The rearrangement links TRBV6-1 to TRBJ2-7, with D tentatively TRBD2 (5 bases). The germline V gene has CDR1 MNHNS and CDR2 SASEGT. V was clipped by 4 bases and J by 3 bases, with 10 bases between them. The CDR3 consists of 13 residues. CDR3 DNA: TGTGCCAGCAGTGGACGGGAAATCTACGAGCAGTACTTC. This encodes CASSGREIYEQYF.

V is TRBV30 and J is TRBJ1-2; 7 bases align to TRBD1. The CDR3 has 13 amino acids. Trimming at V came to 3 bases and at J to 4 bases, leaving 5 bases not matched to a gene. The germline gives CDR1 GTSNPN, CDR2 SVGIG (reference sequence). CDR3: CAWRPTGIYGYTF. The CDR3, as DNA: TGTGCCTGGAGACCGACAGGGATCTATGGCTACACCTTC.

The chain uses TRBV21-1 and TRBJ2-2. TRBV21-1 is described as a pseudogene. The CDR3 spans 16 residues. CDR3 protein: CASSKGGPADTGELFF. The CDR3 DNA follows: TGTGCCAGCAGCAAAGGTGGGCCGGCGGACACCGGGGAGCTGTTTTTT.

In DNA form, the CDR3 reads TGTGCCAGCAGCTTAGCGGGCGGGACGTTGGGAGAGCAGTTCTTC. Translated, it gives CASSLAGGTLGEQFF. V gene TRBV7-2 combines with J gene TRBJ2-1; D is possibly TRBD2 (6 bases). The ends were cut back, 0 bases at V and 10 bases at J, with 16 bases in the middle. Per the germline V gene, CDR1 is SGHTA and CDR2 is FQGNSA. CDR3 length equals 15 residues.

CDR3 in amino acids: CASSSAITSGRGNEQFF. The CDR3 DNA sequence: TGTGCCAGCAGCTCTGCCATCACTAGCGGGAGAGGCAATGAGCAGTTCTTC. The rearrangement uses TRBV5-6 and TRBJ2-1, with 11 bases matching TRBD2. Per germline, CDR1 SGHDT and CDR2 YYEEEE. There are 17 residues in the CDR3. V trimming: 3 bases; J trimming: 6 bases; junction bases outside the gene matches: 11.

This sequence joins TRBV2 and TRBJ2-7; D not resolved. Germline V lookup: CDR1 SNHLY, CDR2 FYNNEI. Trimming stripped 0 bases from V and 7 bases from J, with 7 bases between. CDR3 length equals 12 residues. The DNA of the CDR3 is TGTGCCAGCAGTGAAGCGATCGGGGAGCAGTACTTC. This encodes CASSEAIGEQYF. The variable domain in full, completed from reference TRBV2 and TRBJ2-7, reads EPEVTQTPSHQVTQMGQEVILRCVPISNHLYFYWYRQILGQKVEFLVSFYNNEISEKSEIFDDQFSVERPDGSNFTLKIRSTKLEDSAMYFCASSEAIGEQYFGPGTRLTVT.

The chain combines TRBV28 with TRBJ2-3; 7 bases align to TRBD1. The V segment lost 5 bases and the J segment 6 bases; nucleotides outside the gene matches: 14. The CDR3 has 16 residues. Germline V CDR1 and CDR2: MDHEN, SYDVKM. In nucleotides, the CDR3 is TGTGCCAGCAGTCATAGACAGGGAGCCGGCCCGGATACGCAGTATTTT. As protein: CASSHRQGAGPDTQYF. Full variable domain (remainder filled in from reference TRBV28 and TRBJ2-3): DVKVTQSSRYLVKRTGEKVFLECVQDMDHENMFWYRQDPGLGLRLIYFSYDVKMKEKGDIPEGYSVSREKKERFSLILESASTNQTSMYLCASSHRQGAGPDTQYFGPGTRLTVL.

The CDR3 loop reads CASSQEGPVYEQYF. The DNA of the CDR3 is TGTGCCAGCTCACAGGAGGGCCCGGTCTACGAGCAGTACTTC. V is TRBV18 and J is TRBJ2-7; possibly TRBD2 for D (6 bases). From germline, CDR1 is KGHSH and CDR2 LQKENI. Deletions cut 4 bases from V and 3 bases from J, with 13 bases between. The CDR3 covers 14 residues.

Written as DNA, the CDR3 is TGTGCCAGCAGTGAAAGACCGATGAACACTGAAGCTTTCTTT. Translation: CASSERPMNTEAFF. The chain has TRBV6-1 and TRBJ1-1; D unresolved. The CDR3 runs to 14 residues. CDR1 is MNHNS, CDR2 SASEGT, per germline. Between the trimmed V and J ends, which lost 2 bases and 0 bases, there was a span of 7 bases.

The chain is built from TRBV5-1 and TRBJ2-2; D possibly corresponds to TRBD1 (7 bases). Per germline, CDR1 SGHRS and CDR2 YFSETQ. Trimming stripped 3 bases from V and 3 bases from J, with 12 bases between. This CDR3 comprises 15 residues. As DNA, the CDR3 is TGCGCCAGCAGCTCAACCAGGGGGGACACCGGGGAGCTGTTTTTT. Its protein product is CASSSTRGDTGELFF.

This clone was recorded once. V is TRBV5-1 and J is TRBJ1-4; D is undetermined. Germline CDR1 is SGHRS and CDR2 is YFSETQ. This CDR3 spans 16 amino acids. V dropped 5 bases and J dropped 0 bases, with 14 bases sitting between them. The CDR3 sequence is CASRLRSDATNEKLFF. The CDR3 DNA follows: TGCGCCAGCAGATTGAGATCGGACGCAACTAATGAAAAACTGTTTTTT.